This T cell receptor (beta chain) appears in the sequencing data of a study of siplizumab effects on memory and regulatory T cells. For this clone: The antigen is unknown.

Assayed TCR templates numbered about 10^5 for each sample. TCRdb's copy holds only in-frame clones and misses some; the assay was immunoSEQ multiplex PCR. This table has about 50,000 clones, roughly 93% appearing once. General study findings and limits: On average, about 69% of mappable alloreactive CD4+ clones were Treg-derived under siplizumab, against less than 35% in controls.

After removal of 1 base from V and 3 bases from J, the junction contained 9 bases not matched to a gene. CDR3 size: 16 residues. CDR1 is MDHEN, CDR2 SYDVKM, per germline. This chain connects TRBV28 to TRBJ2-7; 7 bases line up with TRBD1. The sample comprised CD8+ T cells sorted from blood. The origin of this receptor is a human donor in good health. The CDR3: CASSLSDRLGGYEQYF. CDR3 DNA sequence: TGTGCCAGCAGTTTATCGGACAGGCTAGGGGGCTACGAGCAGTACTTC.